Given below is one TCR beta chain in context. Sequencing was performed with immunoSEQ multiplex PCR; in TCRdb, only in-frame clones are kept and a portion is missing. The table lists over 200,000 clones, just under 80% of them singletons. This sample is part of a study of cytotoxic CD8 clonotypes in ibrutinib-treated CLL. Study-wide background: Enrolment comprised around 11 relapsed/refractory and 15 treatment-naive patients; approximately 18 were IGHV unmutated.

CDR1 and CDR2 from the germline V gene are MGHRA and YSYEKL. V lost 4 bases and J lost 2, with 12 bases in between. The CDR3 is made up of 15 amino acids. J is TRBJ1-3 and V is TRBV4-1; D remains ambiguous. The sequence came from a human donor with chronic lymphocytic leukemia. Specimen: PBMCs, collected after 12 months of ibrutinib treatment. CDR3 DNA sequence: TGCGCCAGCAGCCCCCGGTGGGGTGCTGGAAACACCATATATTTT. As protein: CASSPRWGAGNTIYF.